The 19 T cell receptor beta chains below come from one sample, sequenced in a study of shared clonotypes between healthy human individuals. Using immunoSEQ multiplex PCR, the repertoire was profiled, and TCRdb retains in-frame clones only, with some absent. The data contain 1 million to 1.2 million clones, around 77% of them singletons. Sequenced input: memory CD4+ T cells from PBMCs. The sample's subset: CD45RA-negative fraction. The receptors come from a man between 18 and 29 years old in good health. Some clones in this sample may be carry-over from other donors' samples.

The chain employs TRBV5-1 and TRBJ2-3, with a tentative D call TRBD1 (5 bases). V lost 4 bases to trimming and J lost 5 bases, with 11 bases between them. The CDR3 runs to 13 residues. Per the germline V gene, CDR1 is SGHRS and CDR2 is YFSETQ. The CDR3 is CASSDSVRDTQYF. The CDR3 DNA follows: TGCGCCAGCAGCGACAGCGTTAGAGATACGCAGTATTTT.

Of note for this clone: A read error likely explains this, since a far larger clone differs by one base. The chain combines TRBV7-2 with TRBJ1-3; no firm D call. There are 12 residues in the CDR3. V was cut by 1 base and J by 9 bases, with 7 bases left in between. Germline V gene sequence: CDR1 SGHTA, CDR2 FQGNSA. The CDR3 coding sequence is TGTGCCAGCAGCTTAGACCGTCGCACCATATATTTT. This encodes CASSLDRRTIYF.

V and J are TRBV6-1 and TRBJ1-2; no firm D call. CDR3 length equals 14 residues. Between the trimmed V and J ends, which lost 1 base and 4 bases, there was a span of 10 bases. The germline gives CDR1 MNHNS, CDR2 SASEGT. The CDR3 loop reads CASSEVWDGYGYTF. The CDR3 DNA sequence: TGTGCCAGCAGTGAAGTTTGGGATGGCTATGGCTACACCTTC.

The chain joins TRBV19 to TRBJ1-2; 11 nucleotides align to TRBD1. The CDR3 extends over 14 amino acids. Germline V CDR1 and CDR2: LNHDA, SQIVND (reference sequence). Trimming at V came to 5 bases and at J to 8 bases, leaving 7 bases not matched to a gene. The CDR3 sequence: CASSAGQGAGGYTF. The CDR3 region has the DNA TGTGCCAGTAGTGCTGGACAGGGGGCAGGAGGCTACACCTTC.

This chain joins TRBV27 and TRBJ1-4; D gene unclear. CDR1 and CDR2 (germline): MNHEY, SMNVEV (reference sequence). V was clipped by 3 bases and J by 5 bases, with 10 bases between them. The CDR3 length is 14 residues. In DNA, the CDR3 is TGTGCCAGCAGTTTGGGCAGGCGGAATGAAAAACTGTTTTTT. Translation: CASSLGRRNEKLFF.

This clone was picked up a small number of times. In the same sample, other DNA sequences code for this CDR3. CDR3 DNA sequence: TGTGCCAGTAGTATCGGACAGGGATACACTGAAGCTTTCTTT. It codes for CASSIGQGYTEAFF. The V gene is TRBV19, the J gene TRBJ1-1; TRBD1 aligns across 8 bases. This CDR3 is 14 amino acids long. Germline CDR1 LNHDA, CDR2 SQIVND (reference sequence). J was trimmed by 3 bases and V by 3 bases; bases with no gene match: 3.

This clone turned up a few times. The chain recombines TRBV7-6 with TRBJ1-1; unclear D gene. Trimming stripped 5 bases from V and 0 bases from J, with 10 bases between. Germline loops: CDR1 SGHVS, CDR2 FNYEAQ. The CDR3 has 14 amino acids. CDR3 DNA sequence: TGTGCCAGCAGCCAAAACGGGGTGAACACTGAAGCTTTCTTT. It codes for CASSQNGVNTEAFF.

This clone came up a few times. This chain links TRBV25-1 with TRBJ1-6; no firm D call. The CDR3 loop spans 15 amino acids. The germline CDR1 and CDR2 sequences are MGHDK and SYGVNS. Trimming cost V 4 bases and J 8 bases, with 15 bases left between them. The CDR3 region has the DNA TGTGCCAGCAGTGGTTCCGAGGTAACGGATTCACCCCTCCACTTT. Translated, it gives CASSGSEVTDSPLHF.

A few counts support this clone. The sample holds other DNA sequences that translate to the same CDR3. V usage is TRBV19 and J usage is TRBJ1-4; unclear D gene. Trimming removed 5 bases from V and 8 bases from J, with 9 bases in between. Germline lookup yields CDR1 LNHDA and CDR2 SQIVND (reference sequence). The CDR3 is made up of 12 amino acids. CDR3 nucleotides: TGTGCCAGTAGTGTCCGAGGGGAAAAACTGTTTTTT. Its protein is CASSVRGEKLFF.

This chain joins TRBV18 and TRBJ1-1; 7 bases are a match to TRBD1. The germline V gene has CDR1 KGHSH and CDR2 LQKENI. With V trimmed by 5 bases and J by 10 bases, 13 bases remained unmatched. CDR3 length: 14 residues. This CDR3 reads CASSSTRGVVSAFF. DNA of the CDR3: TGTGCCAGCTCATCGACCAGGGGGGTGGTATCAGCTTTCTTT.

The chain joins TRBV28 to TRBJ2-5; 9 bases match TRBD2. The ends lost 6 bases at V and 5 bases at J; junction bases unmatched: 7. Germline V gene lookup returns CDR1 MDHEN and CDR2 SYDVKM. The CDR3 is 14 residues long. Written as DNA, the CDR3 is TGTGCCAGCAGCGCGGGAGGGCCGGGGGAGACCCAGTACTTC. It specifies CASSAGGPGETQYF.

V usage is TRBV5-4 and J usage is TRBJ2-5, with D maybe TRBD2 (6 bases). There are 15 residues in the CDR3. CDR1 and CDR2 from the germline V gene are SGHNT and YYREEE (reference sequence). With 3 bases removed from V and 1 base from J, the gap between germline ends came to 13 bases. The CDR3 here is CASSSRAGFQETQYF. The CDR3 DNA is TGTGCCAGCAGCTCGAGGGCGGGGTTCCAAGAGACCCAGTACTTC.

This clone has a handful of counts. The chain employs TRBV5-1 and TRBJ1-1, with 9 bases identical to TRBD1. The CDR3 consists of 15 residues. Germline values: CDR1 SGHRS, CDR2 YFSETQ. After removal of 1 base from V and 3 bases from J, the junction contained 4 bases not matched to a gene. The DNA for the CDR3 is TGCGCCAGCAGCTTGTGGACAGGGGCACACACTGAAGCTTTCTTT. This translates into CASSLWTGAHTEAFF.

The chain is built from TRBV2 and TRBJ2-5; D is undetermined. V lost 7 bases, J lost 2 bases, and 14 bases lay in between. The CDR3 extends over 14 amino acids. Looked up from germline, CDR1 is SNHLY and CDR2 is FYNNEI. This CDR3 is CASTKRITQETQYF. As DNA, the CDR3 is TGTGCCAGCACCAAAAGAATCACACAAGAGACCCAGTACTTC.

This sequence joins TRBV5-1 and TRBJ1-2; 7 positions match TRBD1. Germline lookup yields CDR1 SGHRS and CDR2 YFSETQ. CDR3 length equals 14 residues. V shed 3 bases, J shed 3 bases, and the junction held 5 bases outside the gene matches. The CDR3 DNA follows: TGCGCCAGCAGCTCCCTCAGGGGGGACTATGGCTACACCTTC. It codes for CASSSLRGDYGYTF.

The J gene is TRBJ1-4, the V gene TRBV28; no clear D. The CDR3 runs 14 residues. CDR1 is MDHEN, CDR2 SYDVKM, per germline. V dropped 2 bases and J dropped 8 bases, with 12 bases sitting between them. The chain's CDR3 is CASSLGGVREKLFF. The CDR3 DNA sequence: TGTGCCAGCAGTTTAGGTGGGGTGCGGGAAAAACTGTTTTTT. Supplemented by reference TRBV28 and TRBJ1-4, the full variable domain reads DVKVTQSSRYLVKRTGEKVFLECVQDMDHENMFWYRQDPGLGLRLIYFSYDVKMKEKGDIPEGYSVSREKKERFSLILESASTNQTSMYLCASSLGGVREKLFFGSGTQLSVL.

J is TRBJ2-2 and V is TRBV28; a weak D match, TRBD1 (7 bases). Germline V gives CDR1 MDHEN, CDR2 SYDVKM. The V end lost 1 base, the J end lost 5 bases, and 17 bases lay between the germline ends. The CDR3 contains 17 residues. The CDR3 bases are TGTGCCAGCAGTTTATTGAGCAGGGGGGCCTTTACCGGGGAGCTGTTTTTT. Translated, it gives CASSLLSRGAFTGELFF.

The chain employs TRBV28 and TRBJ2-7; 8 positions agree with TRBD1. V lost 10 bases and J lost 1; bases outside the gene matches: 9. Germline CDR1 is MDHEN and CDR2 is SYDVKM. The CDR3 extends over 14 amino acids. CDR3 DNA: TGTGCCACCGCTCCGGACAGGGAGTCCTACGAGCAGTACTTC. It yields the protein CATAPDRESYEQYF.

This clone was seen only a few times. This chain connects TRBV2 to TRBJ1-2; a weak D match, TRBD1 (5 bases). Trimming shortened V by 4 bases and J by 3 bases, and 12 bases separated the two germline ends. Germline CDR1 reads SNHLY; CDR2 reads FYNNEI. The length of the CDR3 is 14 residues. CDR3 sequence (DNA): TGTGCCAGCAGTGTGACAGACTACGACTATGGCTACACCTTC. Protein sequence: CASSVTDYDYGYTF.